The present T cell receptor (beta chain) was sequenced within a study of vaccination and CD4 T cells after COVID-19. On the study more broadly: The stimulating agents, overlapping spike peptides, came from SARS-CoV-2, HCoV-NL63, HCoV-OC43 and HCoV-229E.

The CDR3 runs to 18 residues. Germline V gene data show CDR1 as SGHAT and CDR2 as FQNNGV. The ends were cut back, 1 base at V and 1 base at J, with 19 bases in the middle. Treatment of the sample: roughly 11-day PBMC culture with coronavirus spike peptide pools or control peptides (ViraFEST assay). Before the COVID-19 pandemic (2011-2018), CD4+ T cells were obtained from the unexposed donor. By proportion, this clonotype is medium-sized. Its antigen is not identified. Cultured CD4+ T-cell DNA underwent Oncomine TCR Beta short-read sequencing. One entry per CDR3 protein results from TCRdb running MiXCR on the PCR reads. The sample lists about 6,800 distinct CDR3 sequences, about 60% seen once, with about 25% in the top ten.

V is TRBV11-2 and J is TRBJ2-5, with D possibly being TRBD2 (6 bases). This TCR was recovered from a human donor in good health. Sequencing was carried out using CD4+ T cells from blood, cultured in vitro. CDR3 DNA: TGTGCCAGCAGCTTAGGCGTCGGGACTGGCGGGTTCCAAGAGACCCAGTACTTC. This encodes CASSLGVGTGGFQETQYF.